This passage covers 9 T cell receptor beta chains from one sample sequenced in a study of Ad26.COV2.S vaccination and SARS-CoV-2 variants. Assay: immunoSEQ multiplex PCR; the TCRdb copy retains only in-frame clones and omits some. Found here are about 680,000 clones, about 90% of them singletons; the top ten hold approximately 1.5%. Specified treatment: roughly 20 received Ad26.COV2.S at low or high dose, single or two shots; 5 received placebo; per-sample allocation not given. It was on day 63 after the first vaccine or placebo injection that samples were taken. The input for sequencing was peripheral blood, taken in a trial of Ad26.COV2.S vaccine versus placebo. Source of these receptors: a person between 18 and 65 years old who received the Ad26.COV2.S COVID-19 vaccine or a placebo.

The chain combines TRBV2 with TRBJ2-2, with D perhaps TRBD2 (6 bases). V was clipped by 8 bases and J by 4 bases, with 11 bases between them. This CDR3 contains 13 residues. The V gene's germline CDR1 is SNHLY and CDR2 FYNNEI. The CDR3 loop is CASGWDFTGELFF. The CDR3 coding sequence is TGTGCCAGCGGCTGGGACTTCACCGGGGAGCTGTTTTTT.

Note on this clone: The same CDR3 can be traced to other DNA sequences in this sample. The chain couples TRBV7-3 to TRBJ1-1; D is unresolved. Germline V CDR1 and CDR2: SGHTA, FQGTGA. The V end was cut by 1 base, the J end by 1 base, with 4 bases between. The CDR3 contains 13 residues. The CDR3 here is CASSLNGNTEAFF. CDR3 DNA sequence: TGTGCCAGCAGCTTAAACGGGAACACTGAAGCTTTCTTT.

This clone was seen only once. The chain has TRBV29-1 and TRBJ2-7; no clear D gene. Trimming cost V 6 bases and J 1 base, with 13 bases left between them. Germline loops: CDR1 SQVTM, CDR2 ANQGSEA. The CDR3 contains 13 residues. DNA for the CDR3: TGCAGCGTGGTAAACCCCGATTCCTACGAGCAGTACTTC. It translates to CSVVNPDSYEQYF.

This CDR3 reads CASRAEQDQPQHF. In DNA form, the CDR3 reads TGTGCCAGCAGAGCTGAACAGGATCAGCCCCAGCATTTT. V and J are TRBV6-5 and TRBJ1-5; TRBD1 might be the D (5 bases). V gave up 6 bases and J gave up 5 bases, with 11 bases separating them. Germline loops: CDR1 MNHEY, CDR2 SVGAGI. This CDR3 comprises 13 residues.

This chain connects TRBV7-6 to TRBJ2-4; 7 positions agree with TRBD1. After removal of 5 bases from V and 6 bases from J, the junction contained 7 bases not matched to a gene. Germline V CDR1 and CDR2: SGHVS, FNYEAQ. The CDR3 is 14 amino acids. CDR3 region: CASSVDRAANIQYF. The CDR3 DNA sequence: TGTGCCAGCAGCGTAGACAGGGCCGCAAACATTCAGTACTTC.

The V gene is TRBV5-1, the J gene TRBJ2-2; D may be TRBD1 or TRBD2 (5 bases each). The germline V gene encodes CDR1 SGHRS and CDR2 YFSETQ. The CDR3 is 19 amino acids. V lost 4 bases to trimming and J lost 5 bases, with 27 bases between them. CDR3 DNA: TGCGCCAGCAGCCCCCGACCCCCCCTGGCTAGCAGGGAAACCGGGGAGCTGTTTTTT. Translating gives CASSPRPPLASRETGELFF. Full variable domain (missing parts from reference TRBV5-1 and TRBJ2-2): KAGVTQTPRYLIKTRGQQVTLSCSPISGHRSVSWYQQTPGQGLQFLFEYFSETQRNKGNFPGRFSGRQFSNSRSEMNVSTLELGDSALYLCASSPRPPLASRETGELFFGEGSRLTVL.

The rearrangement links TRBV27 to TRBJ2-7; 10 bases agree with TRBD2. Germline assignment: CDR1 MNHEY and CDR2 SMNVEV (reference sequence). The CDR3 has 13 residues. J lost 5 bases, V lost 6 bases, and 4 bases had no gene match. CDR3 amino acids: CASREAGGHEQYF. CDR3 sequence (DNA): TGTGCCAGCAGAGAAGCGGGGGGGCACGAGCAGTACTTC.

The V and J genes are TRBV6-5 and TRBJ2-3, with no clear D. This CDR3 has 11 residues. CDR1 is MNHEY and CDR2 is SVGAGI in the germline V gene. V lost 8 bases to trimming and J lost 5 bases, with 8 bases between them. CDR3 DNA sequence: TGTGCCAGCGGCCGACAAGATACGCAGTATTTT. Amino acid sequence: CASGRQDTQYF.

This rearrangement joins TRBV24-1 to TRBJ2-3, with 9 bases fitting TRBD1. This CDR3 spans 16 amino acids. The germline CDR1 and CDR2 sequences are KGHDR and SFDVKD. Losses at the gene ends were 4 bases for V and 3 bases for J; bases not matched to a gene: 7. CDR3 loop: CATSETPGQGTDTQYF. DNA of the CDR3: TGTGCCACCAGTGAAACACCGGGACAGGGTACAGATACGCAGTATTTT.